The T cell receptor (beta chain) described here comes from a study of shared clonotypes between healthy human individuals (TCRdb year 2020). For the wider study: A couple of women and a few men aged 18 to 49 years were included in the cohort. Each donor's leukapheresis produced roughly between about 0.8 and 10 billion PBMCs. Blood TCR repertoires of five healthy adults were deeply sequenced to estimate repertoire size and the extent of clonotype sharing between individuals. To increase sequencing depth and limit assay-specific biases, TCR repertoire library preparation and sequencing were carried out by different laboratories using diverse techniques. For each donor, three plates each were used for CD4 naive and CD4 memory, two plates were used for CD8 naive, and one plate was used for CD8 memory.

About this clone itself: Which antigen it targets is not known. No quality values exist for individual bases; no much larger clone is one base distant.

Using the deep immunoSEQ assay, TCR CDR3 regions were amplified from genomic DNA by multiplex PCR. For each cell subset, the extracted genomic DNA was distributed evenly across all wells of several immunoSEQ 96-well plates, and each plate served as one replicate. Each replicate PCR for sorted subsets received about 0.2 ug genomic DNA, equal to some 32,000 T cell genomes. Purified libraries were measured with a Qubit 3.0 fluorometer, size-checked on a Bioanalyzer 2100, and measured again with the KAPA Library Quantification kit. Every immunoSEQ 96-well plate was sequenced on a separate single-read 150-cycle Illumina NextSeq 550 flow cell. Concerning the study's data processing: Because the immunoSEQ output held only junctional sequences and lacked quality scores, the filtering could not match the filtering applied to full-length reads. To assign V/J genes and CDR3, sequences were annotated against IMGT germline references using PyIR, a Python wrapper for IgBLAST v1.9. Any read was removed if the V/J assignment was weak (E-value above 1e-6), the CDR3 was missing, or the read contained stop codons, out-of-frame junctions, or ambiguous translated residues. V3J clonotypes were defined as sequences sharing an identical inferred V gene, J gene, and CDR3 amino acid sequence. To compute the percentage overlap between repertoires, the number of shared unique clonotypes was divided by the size of the smaller repertoire. Richness of each repertoire was evaluated using RTK rarefaction, the Chao1 estimator, and Recon v2.1 estimates of unobserved clonotypes. For all TCRbeta clonotypes obtained by the gDNA method from four donors, generation probabilities were computed with OLGA. The table comes from immuneACCESS by way of TCRdb, which keeps in-frame sequences with V and J called. Part of the clones is missing from these tables; in studies checked, under half for an unresolved V gene and the rest for unknown reasons. V and J calls and clone size follow that table, whereas D and trimming were derived from the DNA. The sample profile shows some 2.3 million clones; approximately 93% of them were found once. About 0.39% of the sample belongs to the ten largest clones.

The germline V gene specifies MGHRA as CDR1 and YSYEKL as CDR2. The CDR3 sequence holds 15 residues, the cysteine and phenylalanine included. The entry retains the CDR3 DNA only, 45 bases that are in frame from base 1. The V and J ends are trimmed by 5 bases and 1 base, leaving 15 bases between them. Healthy HIV-negative adults with no recently reported acute infections or vaccinations were included as donors. All donors were Caucasian adults living in Nashville, Tennessee, USA. CD4+ T cells were enriched by magnetic negative selection, after which naive cells were positively selected on CD45RA and the negative fraction was taken as the memory subset. Blood was collected by leukapheresis, and PBMCs were isolated by Ficoll-Histopaque density gradient centrifugation and then cryopreserved in liquid nitrogen vapor phase. Analytical flow cytometry was used to check the purity and quantity of every magnetically sorted T cell population. Genomic DNA was isolated from every sorted fraction and measured by UV absorbance on a Nanodrop 2000c.

Findings and caveats that apply to the study as a whole: Rarefaction of sorted-subset datasets indicated incomplete sequencing despite the large sequencing depth. Estimated clonotype richness was generally larger for naive than for memory subsets. When several donors were compared, the shared fraction of clonotypes was about 5% for naive CD4, 3.5% to 4% for naive CD8, 2% to 2.5% for memory CD4, and about 0.36% for memory CD8. Because the study included a small number of donors, the genetic and exposure-history diversity represented was limited. Based on pairwise subsampling, the degree of clonotype sharing among donors was expected to be affected by sequencing depth. Compared with non-shared clonotypes, the clonotypes found in all four sorted-subset donors had higher generation probabilities. Only blood was sampled, and tissue TCR repertoires likely differ from those in blood.

The V and J segments used are TRBV4-1 and TRBJ2-7; a tentative D call is TRBD2 (6 bases match). This clonotype was obtained from a man aged 18-30 years in good health. Some clones in this sample may be carry-over from other donors' samples. The sample was naive CD4+ T cells from PBMCs. This specimen's cell subset or site label, interpreted: CD45RA+ positively selected. The CDR3 region: CASSSPGGVSYEQYF. The nucleotides are TGCGCCAGCAGCTCCCCTGGCGGGGTGTCCTACGAGCAGTACTTC.